The 24 T cell receptor beta chains below all came from one sample that was sequenced in a study of blood T cells in healthy people across ages (dated by TCRdb to 2013 to 2016). The library was built by means of 5' RACE. For sequencing, an Illumina HiSeq 2500 was employed. The second PCR ran for roughly 7 to 11 cycles and used a J-beta primer mix along with a sample-barcoded 5' primer. Clones were called with MiXCR by TCRdb after fastp trimmed the public reads at Q25, and only in-frame beta chains were retained. Identical CDR3 proteins give one entry, which carries the most common genes and DNA. The sample contains about 400,000 distinct CDR3 sequences, 52% of them found a single time. The ten biggest clones cover under 65% of the sample. The sample was blood. Receptor source: a man in his sixties in good health.

This chain links TRBV3-1 with TRBJ2-4, with TRBD1 as a possible D gene (5 bases). The end of the DNA aligns better with TRBJ2-7, so the J call may be wrong. Germline CDR1 reads LGHDT; CDR2 reads YNNKEL (reference sequence). The CDR3 spans 13 residues. The CDR3 DNA follows: TGTGCCAGCAGCTTGAAAGGGGCCCTCGAGCAGTACTTC. This translates into CASSLKGALEQYF.

This clonotype was picked up a small number of times. The V and J genes are TRBV7-2 and TRBJ2-1; tentatively, D is TRBD2 (6 bases). The CDR3 covers 15 residues. The germline gives CDR1 SGHTA, CDR2 FQGNSA. Trimming took 7 bases from V and 5 from J, leaving 18 bases between them. CDR3 residues: CASNPSSAGHNEQFF. The CDR3 DNA is TGTGCCAGCAACCCTTCTAGCGCGGGTCACAATGAGCAGTTCTTC.

The rearrangement uses TRBV18 and TRBJ1-1; D not resolved. This CDR3 spans 13 amino acids. V was shortened by 2 bases and J by 1 base, with 5 bases between the two germline ends. Germline assignment: CDR1 KGHSH and CDR2 LQKENI. The CDR3 loop reads CASSPKPNTEAFF. The CDR3 DNA reads TGTGCCAGCTCACCAAAGCCGAACACTGAAGCTTTCTTT.

J is TRBJ1-2 and V is TRBV4-2; D perhaps matches TRBD1 (5 bases). Germline-derived CDR1 and CDR2 are LGHNA and YNFKEQ. Trimming cost V 1 base and J 3 bases, with 9 bases left between them. CDR3 length equals 14 residues. The CDR3: CASSQGGDDYGYTF. The CDR3, as DNA: TGTGCCAGCAGCCAAGGAGGGGACGACTATGGCTACACCTTC.

The rearrangement links TRBV20-1 to TRBJ2-1; maybe TRBD2 (6 bases). The J call is in doubt because the DNA end fits TRBJ2-7 better. The CDR3 is made up of 12 amino acids. Germline V gene lookup returns CDR1 DFQATT and CDR2 SNEGSKA (reference sequence). CDR3 DNA sequence: TGCAGTGCGGAGCGGAGGGCCTACGAGCAGTACTTC. Protein: CSAERRAYEQYF.

The chain combines TRBV20-1 with TRBJ2-3; D gene uncertain. The germline V gene has CDR1 DFQATT and CDR2 SNEGSKA (reference sequence). The CDR3 covers 16 residues. V lost 3 bases and J 6 bases, leaving 22 bases between the germline ends. The CDR3 nucleotides read TGCAGTGCTAGGGACCCGGATACCCTCTCTCCGGATACGCAGTATTTT. Its translation: CSARDPDTLSPDTQYF.

This clonotype was detected only a few times. CDR3 in DNA: TGTGCCAGCAGCCCTTACGACAGGAGGGGGGGAAAACTGTTTTTT. Amino acid sequence: CASSPYDRRGGKLFF. The V gene is TRBV28, the J gene TRBJ1-4, with D tentatively TRBD1 (6 bases). CDR3 length: 15 amino acids. With 6 bases removed from V and 10 bases from J, the gap between germline ends came to 21 bases. Germline-derived CDR1 and CDR2 are MDHEN and SYDVKM.

This chain uses TRBV28 with TRBJ2-1; a weak D match, TRBD2 (6 bases). Germline V gene sequence: CDR1 MDHEN, CDR2 SYDVKM. CDR3 length: 14 residues. Trimming removed 7 bases from V and 8 bases from J, with 18 bases in between. CDR3 nucleotides: TGTGCCAGCACCGTAGGAGGGCCCAGGGATGAGCAGTTCTTC. Protein sequence: CASTVGGPRDEQFF.

The chain has TRBV10-3 and TRBJ2-3, with 7 bases aligning to TRBD2. The length of the CDR3 is 16 residues. The germline gives CDR1 ENHRY, CDR2 SYGVKD. V lost 2 bases to trimming and J lost 2 bases; unmatched junction nucleotides: 7. The CDR3 is CAISEPGLGATDTQYF. The CDR3 DNA reads TGTGCCATCAGTGAGCCCGGACTAGGGGCCACAGATACGCAGTATTTT.

This clonotype turned up a few times. The J gene is TRBJ2-5, the V gene TRBV27, with a tentative D call TRBD2 (5 bases). This CDR3 spans 11 amino acids. V lost 4 bases and J lost 13, with 13 bases in between. From germline, CDR1 is MNHEY and CDR2 SMNVEV (reference sequence). This chain's CDR3 is CASSWVGSLYF. CDR3 DNA sequence: TGTGCCAGCAGTTGGGTAGGGAGTCTGTACTTC.

This clonotype was seen ten or more times. J is TRBJ1-2 and V is TRBV27; D ambiguous. The CDR3 contains 12 residues. Between the trimmed V and J ends, which lost 5 bases and 7 bases, there was a span of 11 bases. The germline V gene encodes CDR1 MNHEY and CDR2 SMNVEV (reference sequence). CDR3 residues: CASSPRFGGYTF. For the CDR3, the DNA is TGTGCCAGCAGTCCGCGTTTTGGTGGCTACACCTTC.

The rearrangement uses TRBV29-1 and TRBJ2-7; possible D gene TRBD2, 6 bases. This CDR3 has 11 amino acids. Germline V gene lookup returns CDR1 SQVTM and CDR2 ANQGSEA. With 7 bases removed from V and 6 bases from J, the gap between germline ends came to 13 bases. DNA of the CDR3: TGCAGCGCTAAGACTAGTTCCGAGCAGTACTTC. Protein product: CSAKTSSEQYF.

The rearrangement links TRBV5-6 to TRBJ1-2, with TRBD1 as a possible D gene (5 bases). Per germline, CDR1 SGHDT and CDR2 YYEEEE. The V end lost 3 bases, the J end lost 8 bases, and 11 bases lay between the germline ends. This CDR3 is 12 amino acids long. CDR3 sequence: CASSWGGDGYTF. The CDR3 nucleotides read TGTGCCAGCAGCTGGGGGGGAGACGGCTACACCTTC.

The chain couples TRBV6-4 to TRBJ2-3, with 7 bases fitting TRBD2. Germline values: CDR1 MRHNA, CDR2 SNTAGT. With 2 bases clipped from V and 10 bases from J, the junction kept 6 bases outside the gene matches. CDR3 size: 13 residues. The CDR3 here is CASSDTHGLAQYF. CDR3 DNA sequence: TGTGCCAGCAGTGACACACATGGACTAGCGCAGTATTTT.

The chain has TRBV2 and TRBJ2-3; tentatively, D is TRBD2 (6 bases). The length of the CDR3 is 12 residues. Trimming pared 10 bases from V and 7 bases from J, leaving 15 bases between. Germline CDR1 reads SNHLY; CDR2 reads FYNNEI. CDR3 DNA sequence: TGTGCCACCAGGTGGGAGGCTAATACGCAGTATTTT. Encoded protein: CATRWEANTQYF. The complete variable domain, with remaining parts taken from reference TRBV2 and TRBJ2-3, reads EPEVTQTPSHQVTQMGQEVILRCVPISNHLYFYWYRQILGQKVEFLVSFYNNEISEKSEIFDDQFSVERPDGSNFTLKIRSTKLEDSAMYFCATRWEANTQYFGPGTRLTVL.

As for this clonotype: With a much larger clone just one base away, this may be a read error. The chain employs TRBV12-3 or TRBV12-4 and TRBJ2-1; TRBD1 matches at 8 bases. The J call is uncertain, as TRBJ2-7 better fits the DNA end. The CDR3 runs to 13 residues. In DNA, the CDR3 is TGTGCCAGCACCGTGGGACAGGCCAATGAGCAGTACTTC. Protein product: CASTVGQANEQYF.

This chain connects TRBV7-8 to TRBJ2-7; TRBD2 matches 7 bases. V lost 5 bases and J lost 0; bases outside the gene matches: 7. The CDR3 sequence is 15 residues long. CDR1 and CDR2 from the germline V gene are SGHVS and FQNEAQ. CDR3 sequence (DNA): TGTGCCAGCAGCATCGGGACTAACCCCTCCTACGAGCAGTACTTC. Its protein is CASSIGTNPSYEQYF.

On this clonotype: One junction end disagrees with the germline gene, perhaps due to a read error. J is TRBJ2-7 and V is TRBV5-1; TRBD1 is a possible D gene (5 bases). The J call is doubtful: the DNA matches TRBJ2-4 better. Germline loops: CDR1 SGHRS, CDR2 YFSETQ. The CDR3 is made up of 14 amino acids. Here the CDR3 reads CASTPDKLENIQYF. Here the CDR3 DNA reads TGTGCCAGCACCCCGGACAAGCTGGAAAACATTCAGTACTTC.

This clonotype was seen only once. The chain uses TRBV20-1 and TRBJ1-5; weak D call: TRBD1 (5 bases). Germline CDR1 reads DFQATT; CDR2 reads SNEGSKA (reference sequence). This CDR3 is 17 amino acids long. Trimming shortened V by 5 bases and J by 0 bases, and 20 bases separated the two germline ends. The CDR3: CSASRRDRGYSNQPQHF. In DNA form, the CDR3 reads TGCAGTGCTTCCCGACGGGACCGGGGATATAGCAATCAGCCCCAGCATTTT.

This clonotype was counted between two and nine times. The CDR3 nucleotides are TGTGCCAGCAGCCCCCGAGAGGAGACCCAGTACTTC. This sequence encodes CASSPREETQYF. This chain joins TRBV18 and TRBJ2-7; D is unclear. TRBJ2-5 explains the end of the DNA better; the J call may be wrong. The CDR3 extends over 12 amino acids. Germline V gene lookup returns CDR1 KGHSH and CDR2 LQKENI.

Only a few counts were recorded for this clonotype. The DNA for the CDR3 is TGTGCCAGCAGCGCCCGTTCAAGGAGGACGTGGGGGGCCAACGTCCTGACTTTC. Encoded protein: CASSARSRRTWGANVLTF. The rearrangement uses TRBV7-2 and TRBJ2-6, with TRBD2 as a possible D gene (5 bases). Germline CDR1 and CDR2: SGHTA and FQGNSA. The germline V and J ends were trimmed by 5 bases and 4 bases, with 21 bases remaining between them. This CDR3 has 18 residues.

The chain joins TRBV9 to TRBJ2-3; TRBD2 aligns across 8 bases. CDR3 length equals 15 residues. Germline loops: CDR1 SGDLS, CDR2 YYNGEE. V was pared by 6 bases and J by 0 bases, with 6 bases of the junction left unmatched. CDR3 protein: CASTSKRGSTDTQYF. The CDR3, as DNA: TGTGCCAGCACCTCAAAGCGGGGGAGCACAGATACGCAGTATTTT.

The V gene is TRBV9, the J gene TRBJ2-3, with D hard to call. V was pared by 0 bases and J by 2 bases, with 10 bases between. This CDR3 region has 15 residues. The germline CDR1 and CDR2 sequences are SGDLS and YYNGEE. CDR3 coding DNA: TGTGCCAGCAGCGTAGGCAACGGCTTCACAGATACGCAGTATTTT. It is translated as CASSVGNGFTDTQYF.

V and J are TRBV20-1 and TRBJ2-3; 7 nucleotides align to TRBD1. This CDR3 contains 14 residues. Germline V gene data show CDR1 as DFQATT and CDR2 as SNEGSKA (reference sequence). After removal of 5 bases from V and 4 bases from J, the junction contained 9 bases not matched to a gene. The CDR3 DNA is TGCAGTGCTCCTCAGGGGGTAGCACCAGATACGCAGTATTTT. This translates into CSAPQGVAPDTQYF.